The 9 T cell receptor beta chains below all came from one sample that was sequenced in a study of regulatory T cells in long-lasting Graves disease. Relying on iRepertoire HTBI primers and Arm-PCR of CDR3 regions, the team built TCR beta libraries. Each CDR3 protein gets one entry after TCRdb re-called the multiplex PCR reads with MiXCR. The data contain more than 300,000 distinct CDR3 sequences, roughly 16% of them singletons. Time point: newly diagnosed GD, antithyroid drugs for less than 3 months. PBMCs were the source of the RNA used for TCR sequencing. In addition, the sample was reused for a study of T cells in Graves' hyperthyroidism and ophthalmopathy.

The source was peripheral blood mononuclear cells (PBMCs), collected at new diagnosis, from a patient treated with antithyroid drugs. The receptor source for this set is a woman aged 18-29 years with Graves disease.

This clonotype was seen ten or more times. This chain connects TRBV5-1 to TRBJ1-2; 7 nucleotides align to TRBD1. CDR1 and CDR2 from the germline V gene are SGHRS and YFSETQ. The CDR3 is made up of 14 amino acids. The V gene end was trimmed by 3 bases and the J gene end by 3 bases; junction bases not matched to a gene: 5. As DNA, the CDR3 is TGCGCCAGCAGCTCCTACGGGACAGACTATGGCTACACCTTC. Its translation: CASSSYGTDYGYTF.

This clonotype has a count of ten or more. The chain joins TRBV5-1 to TRBJ1-4; the D gene is possibly TRBD1 (6 bases). Germline loops: CDR1 SGHRS, CDR2 YFSETQ. V was trimmed by 0 bases and J by 8 bases, leaving 11 bases between them. CDR3 length: 14 amino acids. CDR3 DNA: TGCGCCAGCAGCTTGGGTGGACAGCAGGAAAAACTGTTTTTT. It is translated as CASSLGGQQEKLFF. The whole variable domain, filled in from reference TRBV5-1 and TRBJ1-4, reads KAGVTQTPRYLIKTRGQQVTLSCSPISGHRSVSWYQQTPGQGLQFLFEYFSETQRNKGNFPGRFSGRQFSNSRSEMNVSTLELGDSALYLCASSLGGQQEKLFFGSGTQLSVL.

The chain is built from TRBV6-1 and TRBJ2-2; 7 bases map to TRBD1. J lost 3 bases, V lost 6 bases, and 10 bases had no gene match. Germline CDR1 MNHNS, CDR2 SASEGT. The CDR3 spans 16 residues. The CDR3 loop reads CASRETGLLYTGELFF. The CDR3 DNA is TGTGCCAGCAGGGAGACAGGGTTGCTATACACCGGGGAGCTGTTTTTT.

This clonotype was observed at least ten times. The chain employs TRBV6-1 and TRBJ2-1; 13 bases line up with TRBD2. Germline CDR1 and CDR2: MNHNS and SASEGT. V trimming: 10 bases; J trimming: 7 bases; junction bases outside the gene matches: 13. CDR3 size: 16 residues. DNA for the CDR3: TGTGCCACTTCACGACTAGCGGGGGGTCCGCGGAATGAGCAGTTCTTC. This gives the protein CATSRLAGGPRNEQFF.

This clonotype was counted at least ten times. J is TRBJ2-1 and V is TRBV3-1; 7 nucleotides match TRBD1. Germline CDR1 and CDR2: LGHDT and YNNKEL (reference sequence). V gave up 3 bases and J gave up 0 bases; unmatched junction bases: 5. The CDR3 spans 16 residues. This chain's CDR3 is CASSHPDRSSYNEQFF. For the CDR3, the DNA is TGTGCCAGCAGCCACCCGGACAGGAGCTCCTACAATGAGCAGTTCTTC.

Many counts were recorded for this clonotype. The J gene is TRBJ2-1, the V gene TRBV7-9; TRBD2 matches 7 bases. V lost 1 base, J lost 3 bases, and 3 bases stayed unmatched. This CDR3 contains 15 residues. The germline V gene encodes CDR1 SEHNR and CDR2 FQNEAQ (reference sequence). CDR3 residues: CASSLGAGLYNEQFF. CDR3 nucleotide sequence: TGTGCCAGCAGCTTAGGAGCGGGACTCTACAATGAGCAGTTCTTC.

This clonotype was picked up many times. This sequence joins TRBV3-1 and TRBJ2-4; D is uncertain. The V and J ends lost 3 bases and 0 bases respectively, with 6 bases between them. This CDR3 is 14 amino acids long. The germline V gene encodes CDR1 LGHDT and CDR2 YNNKEL (reference sequence). CDR3 region: CASSHPRAKNIQYF. The CDR3, as DNA: TGTGCCAGCAGCCACCCTAGAGCCAAAAACATTCAGTACTTC.

This clonotype was found a few times. The chain is built from TRBV7-2 and TRBJ1-6; 7 bases are a match to TRBD1. V dropped 4 bases and J dropped 4; count of bases not matched to a gene: 10. There are 17 residues in the CDR3. The germline V gene has CDR1 SGHTA and CDR2 FQGNSA. CDR3 coding DNA: TGTGCCAGCAGCTCGACCGGGGACAGACTTTATAATTCACCCCTCCACTTT. As protein: CASSSTGDRLYNSPLHF.

This clonotype was seen at least ten times. The V call is TRBV2, the J call TRBJ2-3; 10 nucleotides align to TRBD1. The CDR3 length is 16 residues. Germline assignment: CDR1 SNHLY and CDR2 FYNNEI. After removal of 6 bases from V and 2 bases from J, the junction contained 8 bases not matched to a gene. The CDR3 is CASRETGTGATDTQYF. The CDR3 nucleotides are TGTGCCAGCAGGGAGACCGGGACAGGGGCCACAGATACGCAGTATTTT.